These T cell receptor beta chains were read from a single sample in a study of cytomegalovirus exposure and HLA in healthy donors. Measured with immunoSEQ multiplex PCR; TCRdb has only the in-frame clones, and not every one. The sample table sets out approximately 52,000 clones. The sample was PBMCs. The receptors originated from a woman between 55 and 75 years old in good health and CMV-seropositive. CDR3s include the opening cysteine and the closing phenylalanine or tryptophan. Fields, in order: V gene, D gene, clone size, J gene, CDR3 DNA, CDR3 protein. D genes are given only for firm matches. Size is stated for part of the rows, as once, few or many counts, or as a class when the clone is expanded.

TRBV5-1	TRBD2	-	TRBJ2-3	TGCGCCAGCAGCTTGGGCGCGGGGGGGGAGGATACGCAGTATTTT	CASSLGAGGEDTQYF
TRBV6-6	TRBD1	-	TRBJ2-5	TGTGCCAGCAGTTACTCCCCGACAGGGCAAGAGACCCAGTACTTC	CASSYSPTGQETQYF
TRBV28	-	-	TRBJ1-3	TGTGCCAGCAGCCGCTCCGACACCGTCAGCTCTGGAAACACCATATATTTT	CASSRSDTVSSGNTIYF
TRBV7-2	TRBD1	-	TRBJ2-2	TGTGCCAGCAGCTTAGTCAGGGGGACCGGGGAGCTGTTTTTT	CASSLVRGTGELFF
TRBV4-2	-	-	TRBJ1-1	TGTGCCAGCAGCCCGTCCACCGGGACTGAAGCTTTCTTT	CASSPSTGTEAFF
TRBV6-1	-	-	TRBJ1-4	TGTGCCAGCAGTGAAGCAACAGGGCTAAAACTGTTTTTT	CASSEATGLKLFF
TRBV5-5	TRBD1	-	TRBJ2-7	TGTGCCAGCAGCTTGGGGACAGGGTTATACGAGCAGTACTTC	CASSLGTGLYEQYF
TRBV6-5	TRBD1	-	TRBJ2-7	TGTGCCAGCAGCTGGGGACAGGGAGGCTCCTACGAGCAGTACTTC	CASSWGQGGSYEQYF
TRBV5-8	TRBD1	-	TRBJ1-2	TGTGCCAGCAGCTTGCCAGGGGGTGGCTATGGCTACACCTTC	CASSLPGGGYGYTF
TRBV6-5	TRBD1	-	TRBJ1-1	TGTGCCAGCAGTTATTCGGACAGGGGCACTGAAGCTTTCTTT	CASSYSDRGTEAFF
TRBV6-1	TRBD1	-	TRBJ1-1	TGTGCCAGCAGTGGACAGGGGGGGAACACTGAAGCTTTCTTT	CASSGQGGNTEAFF
TRBV28	TRBD1	-	TRBJ2-7	TGTGCCAGCAGTTCACGGGACAGGGGAACCGAGCAGTACTTC	CASSSRDRGTEQYF
TRBV28	-	-	TRBJ1-1	TGTGCCAGCACCGAACTGGAGGGGCGAGACACTGAAGCTTTCTTT	CASTELEGRDTEAFF
TRBV27	-	-	TRBJ2-7	TGTGCCAGCACCAAGGGGGACTCCTACGAGCAGTACTTC	CASTKGDSYEQYF
TRBV19	TRBD1	-	TRBJ2-3	TGTGCCAGCAACGACAGGGAGCGAACAGATACGCAGTATTTT	CASNDRERTDTQYF
TRBV6-5	-	-	TRBJ1-1	TGTGCCAGCAGTTACACAGGGACTGAAGCTTTCTTT	CASSYTGTEAFF
TRBV18	-	-	TRBJ1-2	TGTGCCAGCTCACCCTTTCCCGAGGCCCCTGAGTGGACCTTC	CASSPFPEAPEWTF
TRBV7-9	TRBD1	-	TRBJ2-3	TGTGCCAGCAGCCGTGACCAGGGGGCGGATACGCAGTATTTT	CASSRDQGADTQYF
TRBV6-1	TRBD1	-	TRBJ2-7	TGTGCCAGCACCGGGACAGGGTTAAACGAGCAGTACTTC	CASTGTGLNEQYF
TRBV5-1	-	-	TRBJ2-1	TGCGCCAGCAGCTTGGTTCAGAATGAGCAGTTCTTC	CASSLVQNEQFF
TRBV29-1	-	-	TRBJ2-1	TGCAGCGTTGAAAGACAGACCTACAATGAGCAGTTCTTC	CSVERQTYNEQFF
TRBV15	-	-	TRBJ1-5	TGTGCCACCAGCAGAGTGGGAGGTTGGGCGAATCAGCCCCAGCATTTT	CATSRVGGWANQPQHF
TRBV18	-	-	TRBJ1-1	TGTGCCAGCTCACCCCAGGGTCGAGGAAACACTGAAGCTTTCTTT	CASSPQGRGNTEAFF
TRBV29-1	-	-	TRBJ2-5	TGCAGCGTTGAGGGGGCAGAGACCCAGTACTTC	CSVEGAETQYF
TRBV25-1	-	-	TRBJ2-3	TGTGCCAGCAGTGCCGAAGAAACAGGAGATACGCAGTATTTT	CASSAEETGDTQYF
TRBV18	TRBD1	-	TRBJ2-1	TGTGCCAGCTCGCTCGGACAGGGGGGCTACAATGAGCAGTTCTTC	CASSLGQGGYNEQFF
TRBV10-2	-	-	TRBJ1-2	TGCGCCAGCAGTGCCCATATCAGGGCCGCTTGGGATGGCTACACCTTC	CASSAHIRAAWDGYTF
TRBV6-5	TRBD2	-	TRBJ2-5	TGTGCCAGCAGTTACGGGGGGGGGCAAGAGACCCAGTACTTC	CASSYGGGQETQYF
TRBV5-1	-	-	TRBJ1-2	TGCGCCAGCAGCTTGTCAGGGACAAGGGATGGCTACACCTTC	CASSLSGTRDGYTF
TRBV4-1	-	-	TRBJ1-4	TGCGCCAGCAGCCAGGGGGGGATAGGTGGTAATGAAAAACTGTTTTTT	CASSQGGIGGNEKLFF
TRBV12-5	-	-	TRBJ2-1	TGTGCTAGTGGGACAACGGGGGTGGATGAGCAGTTCTTC	CASGTTGVDEQFF
TRBV18	-	-	TRBJ1-4	TGTGCCAGCTCACTGACACAGGGACGGGCTGAAAAACTGTTTTTT	CASSLTQGRAEKLFF
TRBV11-2	-	-	TRBJ1-2	TGTGCCAGCAGCGCGGACTTGAACTATGGCTACACCTTC	CASSADLNYGYTF
TRBV28	TRBD2	-	TRBJ2-3	TGTGCCAGCAGCCCTACTAGCGGGGGGGCTCGCGCAGATACGCAGTATTTT	CASSPTSGGARADTQYF
TRBV7-7	TRBD1	-	TRBJ2-5	TGTGCTAGCAGCTCAACTATGACAGGGGTAGAGACCCAGTACTTC	CASSSTMTGVETQYF
TRBV14	TRBD2	-	TRBJ2-7	TGTGCCAGCAGCCCTCTAGGTAGCGGGCACTCCTACGAGCAGTACTTC	CASSPLGSGHSYEQYF
TRBV14	-	-	TRBJ1-2	TGTGCCAGCAGCCAAGATCGGTCCGTCGGCTACACCTTC	CASSQDRSVGYTF
TRBV7-2	-	medium-sized	TRBJ2-7	TGTGCCAGCAGCTTCGGTTATGGACGGGGACAATACGAGCAGTACTTC	CASSFGYGRGQYEQYF
TRBV6-6	-	-	TRBJ2-7	TGTGCCAGCAGTTACTCGAGGGAGCAGTACTTC	CASSYSREQYF
TRBV4-1	-	-	TRBJ2-7	TGCGCCAGCAGCCAAACGGGTGGGGGCTACTACGAGCAGTACTTC	CASSQTGGGYYEQYF
TRBV5-1	-	-	TRBJ2-1	TGCGCCAGCAGCCCCGAGGGAGACACCCTGGGCCACAATGAGCAGTTCTTC	CASSPEGDTLGHNEQFF
TRBV11-2	TRBD2	-	TRBJ2-1	TGTGCCAGCACCGCGGGACTAGCGGGGCACAATGAGCAGTTCTTC	CASTAGLAGHNEQFF
TRBV6-5	TRBD1	-	TRBJ1-5	TGTGCCAGCAGTCGCTCGGACAGGGACCAGCCCCAGCATTTT	CASSRSDRDQPQHF
TRBV6-5	-	-	TRBJ1-2	TGTGCCAGCAGTTACAGTTCAGGGGAGGGTAATGGCTACACCTTC	CASSYSSGEGNGYTF
TRBV29-1	-	-	TRBJ1-2	TGCAGCGTTTACCCGGGGATTAACTATGGCTACACCTTC	CSVYPGINYGYTF
TRBV5-1	-	-	TRBJ1-4	TGCGCCAGCAGCTTGGCGAGTAGCACTAATGAAAAACTGTTTTTT	CASSLASSTNEKLFF
TRBV7-7	-	-	TRBJ2-7	TGTGCTAGCAGCTACGTTCAGGGTGACGAGCAGTACTTC	CASSYVQGDEQYF
TRBV6-1	-	-	TRBJ1-5	TGTGCCAGCAGTGAAGCGCGTAGCAATCAGCCCCAGCATTTT	CASSEARSNQPQHF
TRBV25-1	TRBD1	-	TRBJ2-3	TGTGCCAGCAGTGGGGACAGGGTCACAGATACGCAGTATTTT	CASSGDRVTDTQYF
TRBV7-2	-	-	TRBJ1-1	TGTGCCAGCAGCTCAACAGGATACACTGAAGCTTTCTTT	CASSSTGYTEAFF
TRBV19	TRBD1	-	TRBJ2-7	TGTGCCAGTAGTGTGACAGGGCCTTTTACAGCCTACGAGCAGTACTTC	CASSVTGPFTAYEQYF
TRBV11-3	TRBD1	-	TRBJ2-7	TGTGCCAGCAGGGGTCCGATGACAGGGGGCGTTCGTAACGAGCAGTACTTC	CASRGPMTGGVRNEQYF
TRBV15	-	-	TRBJ2-5	TGTGCCACCAGCAGGGGTCGGGGAGAGACCCAGTACTTC	CATSRGRGETQYF